Included here is one TCR beta chain sequence, with context. The antigen is not known. This CDR3 comprises 17 residues. After removal of 4 bases from V and 2 bases from J, the junction contained 13 bases not matched to a gene. Germline V gives CDR1 SGHVS, CDR2 FNYEAQ. This specimen comes from a study of cytomegalovirus exposure and HLA in healthy donors. At the level of the study: The same platform was used for the 110 or so validation repertoires as for the approximately 720 first-cohort repertoires, as reported in a later analysis. Notes on the study in general: In vitro checks showed that a few CMV-associated chains really do target CMV antigens. Many donors shared some public TCRs, even though most TCR sequences were rare.

Some clones are missing from TCRdb's copy, which holds only in-frame ones; the method was immunoSEQ multiplex PCR. The profile shows 150,000 to 200,000 clones, about 82% of them singletons. The chain is built from TRBV7-6 and TRBJ2-5; 7 nucleotides align to TRBD2. Sequencing was performed on PBMCs. This TCR came from a woman in her late teens or twenties in good health and CMV-seronegative. This CDR3 reads CASSSRDYRLLQETQYF. The CDR3 coding sequence is TGTGCCAGCAGCTCTCGGGACTACCGACTCCTACAAGAGACCCAGTACTTC. Full variable domain (missing parts from reference TRBV7-6 and TRBJ2-5): GAGVSQSPRYKVTKRGQDVALRCDPISGHVSLYWYRQALGQGPEFLTYFNYEAQQDKSGLPNDRFSAERPEGSISTLTIQRTEQRDSAMYRCASSSRDYRLLQETQYFGPGTRLLVL.